Listed below are T cell receptor beta chains from one sample, sequenced in a study of shared clonotypes between healthy human individuals. Only in-frame clones appear in the TCRdb table, and some are missing; sequencing was by immunoSEQ multiplex PCR. Counted here are approximately 600,000 clones, 95% occurring once; the ten biggest clones make up about 0.11%. Specimen: naive CD8+ T cells sorted from blood. These receptor sequences come from a woman in her twenties or thirties in good health. The CDR3 runs from the conserved cysteine through the conserved F or W. A D gene is named only where the DNA matches it firmly. The size entry is marked missing in some rows and otherwise reads once, few, many or a size class.

D gene,J gene,V gene,clone size,CDR3 length,CDR3 DNA,CDR3 protein
.,TRBJ2-7,TRBV27,.,12,TGTGCCAGCAGTTTGCGTTCCTACGAGCAGTACTTC,CASSLRSYEQYF
.,TRBJ2-7,TRBV29-1,.,14,TGCAGCGTTTACGCCTGGGGGAACCCCTACGAGCAGTACTTC,CSVYAWGNPYEQYF
.,TRBJ1-2,TRBV27,.,13,TGTGCCAGCAGGCCTCTAGGGAACTATGGCTACACCTTC,CASRPLGNYGYTF
.,TRBJ1-5,TRBV6-6,.,14,TGTGCCAGCAGTCCGGGACCTAGCAATCAGCCCCAGCATTTT,CASSPGPSNQPQHF
TRBD1,TRBJ2-7,TRBV4-1,.,15,TGCGCCAGCAGCAGCCCGGGACAGGCGACCTACGAGCAGTACTTC,CASSSPGQATYEQYF
.,TRBJ2-7,TRBV7-9,.,15,TGTGCCAGCAGCTTAGGGGATTTCAAATACTACGAGCAGTACTTC,CASSLGDFKYYEQYF
TRBD2,TRBJ2-1,TRBV5-6,.,15,TGTGCCAGCAGCGTCTCTAGCGGGGGCTACAATGAGCAGTTCTTC,CASSVSSGGYNEQFF
TRBD2,TRBJ2-3,TRBV27,.,17,TGTGCCAGCAGTCGACCGACCGGGACTAGCGGGAAAGATACGCAGTATTTT,CASSRPTGTSGKDTQYF
TRBD2,TRBJ2-3,TRBV27,.,17,TGTGCCAGCCGAATAAGGGGACTAGCGGGAGACACAGATACGCAGTATTTT,CASRIRGLAGDTDTQYF
.,TRBJ2-2,TRBV4-1,.,16,TGCGCCAGCAGCCAAGGGCCTAGCCGGAACACCGGGGAGCTGTTTTTT,CASSQGPSRNTGELFF
TRBD1,TRBJ1-4,TRBV2,.,16,TGTGCCAGCACCCGAGATCACAGGACAGGGGGGGAAAAACTGTTTTTT,CASTRDHRTGGEKLFF
.,TRBJ2-5,TRBV21-1,.,17,TGTGCCAGCAGCCCCTGGAGGATTCGTACCAGAATCGGGACCCAGTACTTC,CASSPWRIRTRIGTQYF
TRBD1,TRBJ1-1,TRBV7-9,.,16,TGTGCCAGCAGCGAAGGACAGGGGGCAGTGAACACTGAAGCTTTCTTT,CASSEGQGAVNTEAFF
.,TRBJ1-2,TRBV5-5,.,13,TGTGCCAGCAGGCTTGGGGGCGGCTATGGCTACACCTTC,CASRLGGGYGYTF
TRBD2,TRBJ2-7,TRBV4-1,once,15,TGCGCCAGCAGCCACCCTAGCGGGACTGGCGACGAGCAGTACTTC,CASSHPSGTGDEQYF
TRBD2,TRBJ2-7,TRBV13,.,17,TGTGCCAGCAGCTCCTCTTTGACTAGCGGGAACTCCTACGAGCAGTACTTC,CASSSSLTSGNSYEQYF
TRBD2,TRBJ2-7,TRBV28,.,14,TGTGCCAGCAGTCGCCGGCGGGGGTTCAACGAGCAGTACTTC,CASSRRRGFNEQYF
TRBD2,TRBJ2-7,TRBV4-1,.,15,TGCGCCAGCAGCCTGAGCACTAGCGGGGCCTACGAGCAGTACTTC,CASSLSTSGAYEQYF
.,TRBJ1-1,TRBV7-9,.,11,TGTGCCAGCAGCCCCCCGGAAGAAGCTTTCTTT,CASSPPEEAFF
.,TRBJ2-1,TRBV27,.,14,TGTGCCAGCAGTTTAAGGACAGCCTACAATGAGCAGTTCTTC,CASSLRTAYNEQFF
.,TRBJ2-7,TRBV7-9,once,13,TGTGCCAGCAGCTTCACAGGGACTGTGGAGCAGTACTTC,CASSFTGTVEQYF
.,TRBJ2-7,TRBV7-9,.,16,TGTGCCAGCAGCTTAGATCTAAACATCCCAACCTACGAGCAGTACTTC,CASSLDLNIPTYEQYF
.,TRBJ1-2,TRBV23-1,.,12,TGCGCCAGCAGTCAGCAGGGAGATGGCTACACCTTC,CASSQQGDGYTF
.,TRBJ2-7,TRBV7-2,.,12,TGTGCCAGCAGCTCATACTCCTACGAGCAGTACTTC,CASSSYSYEQYF
TRBD2,TRBJ2-7,TRBV15,.,14,TGTGCCACCAGCCCTAGCGGGAGAGGTTACGAGCAGTACTTC,CATSPSGRGYEQYF
.,TRBJ2-7,TRBV7-9,.,13,TGTGCCAGCAGCGCAAATCCGACCTACGAGCAGTACTTC,CASSANPTYEQYF
TRBD1,TRBJ2-7,TRBV6-5,.,14,TGTGCCAGCAGCTTGGGACAGGGAGGCTACGAGCAGTACTTC,CASSLGQGGYEQYF